The 27 T cell receptor beta chains listed next were all sequenced from one sample in a study of T-cell reconstitution after alpha-beta-depleted transplantation in children. Preparation of the TCRbeta library used unique molecular identifiers. A single record per CDR3 protein comes from TCRdb applying MiXCR to the PCR reads. The sample holds 400,000 to 550,000 distinct CDR3 sequences, over 9.5% seen once. Sample: PBMCs, taken before TCRalphabeta/CD19-depleted stem cell transplant. The source of these receptors is a child aged 2 to 9 with inherited bone marrow failure, due to receive a stem cell transplant.

This chain connects TRBV14 to TRBJ2-7; TRBD2 matches at 8 bases. The CDR3 spans 15 residues. Losses at the gene ends were 3 bases for V and 0 bases for J; bases not matched to a gene: 4. From germline, CDR1 is SGHDN and CDR2 FVKESK. CDR3 residues: CASSHLAGPSYEQYF. The CDR3 DNA sequence: TGTGCCAGCAGCCACCTAGCGGGCCCCTCCTACGAGCAGTACTTC.

This clonotype appeared once. A read error may be the cause here, since a much bigger clone is one base away. V gene TRBV4-3 combines with J gene TRBJ1-6, with D maybe TRBD1 (6 bases). The CDR3 contains 16 residues. Germline CDR1 reads LGHNA; CDR2 reads YSLEER. The CDR3 region has the DNA TGCGCCGGCAGCCAAATACAGGGAACGTTGTGGTCACCCCTCCACTTT. It codes for CAGSQIQGTLWSPLHF.

This clonotype has ten or more counts. Written as DNA, the CDR3 is TGTGCCAGCACCGTAGGCAGTTTCAATTCACCCCTCCACTTT. This codes for CASTVGSFNSPLHF. J is TRBJ1-6 and V is TRBV27; D gene uncertain. V lost 7 bases and J 7 bases, leaving 14 bases between the germline ends. There are 14 residues in the CDR3. Germline loops: CDR1 MNHEY, CDR2 SMNVEV (reference sequence).

This clonotype was observed at least ten times. V gene TRBV7-2 combines with J gene TRBJ2-3, with 9 bases lining up with TRBD2. The V and J ends lost 5 bases and 5 bases, in that order; junction bases with no gene match: 5. This CDR3 is 14 amino acids long. CDR1 and CDR2 from the germline V gene are SGHTA and FQGNSA. The CDR3 DNA sequence: TGTGCCAGCAGCCCTCGGACTAGCGAAGATACGCAGTATTTT. This codes for CASSPRTSEDTQYF. Variable domain in full (rest from reference TRBV7-2 and TRBJ2-3): GAGVSQSPSNKVTEKGKDVELRCDPISGHTALYWYRQSLGQGLEFLIYFQGNSAPDKSGLPSDRFSAERTGGSVSTLTIQRTQQEDSAVYLCASSPRTSEDTQYFGPGTRLTVL.

This clonotype has at least ten counts. The chain employs TRBV28 and TRBJ2-3; 7 positions agree with TRBD2. This CDR3 spans 16 amino acids. Germline V gene sequence: CDR1 MDHEN, CDR2 SYDVKM. V lost 6 bases and J lost 2; bases outside the gene matches: 11. The CDR3, as DNA: TGTGCCAGCAGACCTCTTTTCGGGAGGAACACAGATACGCAGTATTTT. The encoded protein is CASRPLFGRNTDTQYF.

This chain connects TRBV7-2 to TRBJ1-1, with D unclear. Germline V gene lookup returns CDR1 SGHTA and CDR2 FQGNSA. Trimming removed 5 bases from V and 1 base from J, with 11 bases in between. CDR3 length: 14 amino acids. CDR3 bases: TGTGCCAGCAGCATCAGTGTCGGGAACACTGAAGCTTTCTTT. Amino acids: CASSISVGNTEAFF.

This clonotype was counted at least ten times. The J gene is TRBJ1-4, the V gene TRBV25-1, with a possible D match to TRBD1 (6 bases). V was shortened by 4 bases and J by 6 bases, with 15 bases between the two germline ends. Germline CDR1 and CDR2: MGHDK and SYGVNS. There are 15 residues in the CDR3. CDR3 coding DNA: TGTGCCAGCAGTGGACTGCCAGGGGAACATGAAAAACTGTTTTTT. This codes for CASSGLPGEHEKLFF.

This clonotype was seen many times. At one of its ends the junction is not consistent with the germline gene, which may arise from a read error. This rearrangement joins TRBV5-1 to TRBJ2-3; a possible D gene is TRBD2 (6 bases). Germline lookup yields CDR1 SGHRS and CDR2 YFSETQ. The CDR3 contains 13 residues. This CDR3 is CASSFSGTHTQYF. The CDR3 bases are TGCGCCAGCAGCTTTAGCGGCACACATACGCAGTATTTT.

This clonotype has at least ten counts. This chain's CDR3 is CASTLAGGAGELFF. CDR3 DNA sequence: TGTGCCAGCACCCTAGCGGGAGGCGCCGGGGAGCTGTTTTTT. This rearrangement joins TRBV28 to TRBJ2-2, with 11 bases aligning to TRBD2. With 7 bases clipped from V and 6 bases from J, the junction kept 4 bases outside the gene matches. The CDR3 loop spans 14 amino acids. CDR1 is MDHEN, CDR2 SYDVKM, per germline.

This clonotype has at least ten counts. The V call is TRBV9, the J call TRBJ2-7; 8 positions agree with TRBD2. The germline CDR1 and CDR2 sequences are SGDLS and YYNGEE. This CDR3 has 15 amino acids. V shed 4 bases, J shed 5 bases, and the junction held 11 bases outside the gene matches. The DNA for the CDR3 is TGTGCCAGCAGCCCGAGGACTAGCTCCAGGCACGAGCAGTACTTC. It encodes CASSPRTSSRHEQYF.

This chain connects TRBV6-2 or TRBV6-3 to TRBJ1-5; tentative D call: TRBD1 (5 bases). V lost 8 bases and J lost 9, with 14 bases in between. CDR3 length equals 12 residues. Per germline, CDR1 MNHEY and CDR2 SVGEGT. DNA for the CDR3: TGTGCCAGCGGGAGCCGCGGGGGGCCCCAGCATTTT. Protein product: CASGSRGGPQHF.

The CDR3 loop is CAWSVRDGRSDEQFF. The CDR3 DNA is TGTGCCTGGAGTGTACGGGACGGCCGGTCTGATGAGCAGTTCTTC. The chain recombines TRBV30 with TRBJ2-1; D is perhaps TRBD1 or TRBD2 (5 bases each). Trimming cost V 0 bases and J 8 bases, with 17 bases left between them. The CDR3 runs 15 residues. Germline values: CDR1 GTSNPN, CDR2 SVGIG (reference sequence).

This clonotype showed up many times. The chain joins TRBV20-1 to TRBJ2-2; D is unclear. V lost 6 bases and J lost 8, with 13 bases in between. Germline CDR1 is DFQATT and CDR2 is SNEGSKA (reference sequence). The CDR3 consists of 12 residues. This CDR3 is CSANYGPGELFF. The CDR3 nucleotides are TGCAGTGCGAATTACGGGCCGGGGGAGCTGTTTTTT.

In this sample, this clonotype turned up many times. CDR3 in amino acids: CASSRDRGRLYEQYF. DNA for the CDR3: TGTGCCAGCAGTCGGGACAGGGGGCGACTTTACGAGCAGTACTTC. V usage is TRBV5-6 and J usage is TRBJ2-7; 12 nucleotides align to TRBD1. The CDR3 totals 15 residues. The germline CDR1 and CDR2 sequences are SGHDT and YYEEEE. V dropped 5 bases and J dropped 4; count of bases not matched to a gene: 7.

This clonotype was observed many times. The V and J genes are TRBV7-2 and TRBJ2-5; no reliable D call. Looked up from germline, CDR1 is SGHTA and CDR2 is FQGNSA. The CDR3 has 14 residues. V was clipped by 1 base and J by 2 bases, with 8 bases between them. Written as DNA, the CDR3 is TGTGCCAGCAGCTTAGTCACACCTCAAGAGACCCAGTACTTC. As protein: CASSLVTPQETQYF. Based on the CDR3 plus reference TRBV7-2 and TRBJ2-5, the full variable domain is GAGVSQSPSNKVTEKGKDVELRCDPISGHTALYWYRQSLGQGLEFLIYFQGNSAPDKSGLPSDRFSAERTGGSVSTLTIQRTQQEDSAVYLCASSLVTPQETQYFGPGTRLLVL.

This clonotype was counted at least ten times. The V gene is TRBV7-9, the J gene TRBJ2-1; D not certain. The germline gives CDR1 SEHNR, CDR2 FQNEAQ (reference sequence). Trimming stripped 1 base from V and 6 bases from J, with 4 bases between. This CDR3 region has 12 residues. CDR3 residues: CASSLELNEQFF. For the CDR3, the DNA is TGTGCCAGCAGCTTAGAACTCAATGAGCAGTTCTTC.

This clonotype occurred many times. V and J are TRBV7-8 and TRBJ2-5; weak D call: TRBD2 (5 bases). Germline V CDR1 and CDR2: SGHVS, FQNEAQ. CDR3 length equals 14 residues. Trimming pared 1 base from V and 5 bases from J, leaving 11 bases between. The CDR3 here is CASSLGRVAETQYF. CDR3 DNA sequence: TGTGCCAGCAGCTTAGGCCGAGTAGCGGAGACCCAGTACTTC.

This clonotype was recorded a few times. This chain links TRBV25-1 with TRBJ2-2; 11 bases map to TRBD2. CDR3 size: 16 residues. Germline CDR1 MGHDK, CDR2 SYGVNS. Trimming at V came to 5 bases and at J to 6 bases, leaving 8 bases not matched to a gene. CDR3 amino acids: CASSSRLAGRSGELFF. In nucleotides, the CDR3 is TGTGCCAGCAGTTCGCGACTAGCGGGAAGGTCCGGGGAGCTGTTTTTT.

The sample holds many counts of this clonotype. The chain combines TRBV20-1 with TRBJ2-1; TRBD2 matches 13 bases. The CDR3 runs 15 residues. J was trimmed by 8 bases and V by 5 bases; bases with no gene match: 9. The germline CDR1 and CDR2 sequences are DFQATT and SNEGSKA (reference sequence). CDR3: CSAPDGLAGVHEQFF. The CDR3 region has the DNA TGCAGTGCTCCTGACGGACTAGCGGGAGTTCATGAGCAGTTCTTC.

The sample holds many counts of this clonotype. The rearrangement uses TRBV4-3 and TRBJ2-5; D may be TRBD2 (5 bases). V lost 0 bases to trimming and J lost 4 bases, with 18 bases between them. Germline V gene sequence: CDR1 LGHNA, CDR2 YSLEER. The CDR3 runs to 17 residues. The CDR3 spells CASSQDLPLAAGETQYF. The CDR3 bases are TGCGCCAGCAGCCAAGATTTACCCCTAGCTGCGGGAGAGACCCAGTACTTC.

This clonotype was detected ten times or more. This rearrangement joins TRBV5-1 to TRBJ1-2; TRBD1 matches at 8 bases. CDR3 length: 13 residues. The junction had 2 bases not matched to a gene; V was cut back by 3 bases and J by 4 bases. From germline, CDR1 is SGHRS and CDR2 YFSETQ. The CDR3 loop is CASSWDRFYGYTF. The CDR3 region has the DNA TGCGCCAGCAGCTGGGACAGGTTCTATGGCTACACCTTC.

This clonotype occurred a few times. V is TRBV20-1 and J is TRBJ2-2; D uncertain. The CDR3 totals 12 residues. CDR1 DFQATT and CDR2 SNEGSKA come from the germline V gene (reference sequence). V was trimmed by 5 bases and J by 6 bases, leaving 10 bases between them. The CDR3 DNA reads as TGCAGTGCTGGTCCCCTGGCCGGGGAGCTGTTTTTT. This codes for CSAGPLAGELFF.

This clonotype was seen repeatedly, ten times or more. V is TRBV27 and J is TRBJ2-3; weak D call: TRBD1 (6 bases). V lost 5 bases to trimming and J lost 1 base, with 16 bases between them. CDR1 and CDR2 (germline): MNHEY, SMNVEV (reference sequence). The length of the CDR3 is 16 residues. CDR3 amino acids: CASSLGARRRTDTQYF. The CDR3 DNA reads TGTGCCAGCAGTCTGGGGGCCCGGCGGCGCACAGATACGCAGTATTTT.

This clonotype was observed a few times. V and J are TRBV20-1 and TRBJ1-5, with 7 bases aligning to TRBD1. This CDR3 has 14 residues. Germline CDR1 is DFQATT and CDR2 is SNEGSKA (reference sequence). V was pared by 4 bases and J by 0 bases, with 3 bases of the junction left unmatched. The CDR3 is CSATTGPSNQPQHF. CDR3 nucleotides: TGCAGTGCTACGACAGGGCCTAGCAATCAGCCCCAGCATTTT.

This clonotype was counted ten times or more. The chain carries TRBV6-5 and TRBJ1-2; no clear D. The germline V gene has CDR1 MNHEY and CDR2 SVGAGI. The CDR3 is made up of 12 amino acids. With 5 bases removed from V and 8 bases from J, the gap between germline ends came to 12 bases. For the CDR3, the DNA is TGTGCCAGCAGTCGCCATGCGGGAGGCTACACCTTC. It specifies CASSRHAGGYTF.

This clonotype was seen ten or more times. V and J are TRBV2 and TRBJ2-1; 11 bases agree with TRBD2. This CDR3 comprises 15 residues. J was trimmed by 8 bases and V by 5 bases; bases with no gene match: 8. CDR1 SNHLY and CDR2 FYNNEI come from the germline V gene. The CDR3, as DNA: TGTGCCAGCAGTCCTAGCGGGAGGCTGGGCCATGAGCAGTTCTTC. Protein product: CASSPSGRLGHEQFF.

This clonotype was seen repeatedly, ten times or more. The CDR3 nucleotides read TGTGCCAGCACCCTCTCTGGGGCCAACGTCCTGACTTTC. It yields the protein CASTLSGANVLTF. The chain joins TRBV27 to TRBJ2-6, with no clear D. In germline, CDR1 is MNHEY, CDR2 SMNVEV (reference sequence). The V end was cut by 7 bases, the J end by 0 bases, with 4 bases between. This CDR3 has 13 residues. Full variable domain (missing parts from reference TRBV27 and TRBJ2-6): EAQVTQNPRYLITVTGKKLTVTCSQNMNHEYMSWYRQDPGLGLRQIYYSMNVEVTDKGDVPEGYKVSRKEKRNFPLILESPSPNQTSLYFCASTLSGANVLTFGAGSRLTVL.